Listed below are T cell receptor beta chains from one sample, sequenced in a study of lymphopenia after photon versus proton radiotherapy. Libraries were prepared by immunoSEQ multiplex PCR; TCRdb keeps only in-frame clonotypes and omits some of them. The profile shows some 31,000 clones, about 80% of them singletons. Material: peripheral blood, obtained from a patient treated with proton-based radiotherapy. The origin of the receptors is a woman aged 70-85 years with pancreatic cancer. CDR3s include the opening cysteine and the closing phenylalanine or tryptophan. The order of the fields is J gene, clone size, D gene, V gene, CDR3 protein, CDR3 DNA. The D gene is left open where the match is weak. Expanded clones get a size class; other rows say once, few or many, or leave the size out.

>TRBJ2-5|NA|TRBD2|TRBV7-2
CASSLPAGEETQYF
TGTGCCAGCAGCTTACCAGCGGGAGAGGAGACCCAGTACTTC
>TRBJ2-1|few|TRBD2|TRBV7-2
CASSRTSGYGEQFF
TGTGCCAGCAGCCGGACTAGCGGTTACGGTGAGCAGTTCTTC
>TRBJ1-2|NA|TRBD1|TRBV28
CASSLAQGAYGYTF
TGTGCCAGCAGTTTAGCTCAGGGGGCCTATGGCTACACCTTC
>TRBJ1-5|NA|NA|TRBV19
CASRTDLLMPQHF
TGTGCCAGTAGGACCGACCTATTAATGCCCCAGCATTTT
>TRBJ2-1|NA|NA|TRBV9
CASSSRLEVNEQFF
TGTGCCAGCAGCTCCCGACTAGAAGTCAATGAGCAGTTCTTC
>TRBJ1-4|NA|TRBD1|TRBV5-4
CASSTGQGNEKLFF
TGTGCCAGCAGCACAGGACAGGGGAATGAAAAACTGTTTTTT
>TRBJ1-1|few|NA|TRBV19
CASSTHFNLAADTEAFF
TGTGCCAGTAGTACCCACTTCAATTTGGCCGCGGACACTGAAGCTTTCTTT
>TRBJ2-1|NA|TRBD2|TRBV9
CASSPRTSSLYNEQFF
TGTGCCAGCAGCCCTCGGACTAGCAGCCTCTACAATGAGCAGTTCTTC
>TRBJ1-5|NA|NA|TRBV28
CASSKTGGGSQPQHF
TGTGCCAGCAGCAAGACGGGGGGGGGTAGTCAGCCCCAGCATTTT
>TRBJ2-7|once|NA|TRBV10-2
CATQGLDYEQYF
TGCGCCACCCAGGGACTCGACTACGAGCAGTACTTC
>TRBJ1-2|NA|NA|TRBV30
CAWSTHRSGYTF
TGTGCCTGGAGTACCCACAGATCGGGCTACACCTTC
>TRBJ2-1|once|NA|TRBV25-1
CASSVQGFSGTTKEFF
TGTGCCAGCAGTGTTCAGGGTTTCTCGGGCACGACAAAGGAGTTCTTC
>TRBJ1-2|few|NA|TRBV28
CASSLNLGSNYGYTF
TGTGCCAGCAGTTTGAATTTGGGGTCCAACTATGGCTACACCTTC
>TRBJ2-7|NA|TRBD2|TRBV7-9
CASSLAPGLAGGSEQYF
TGTGCCAGCAGCTTAGCCCCTGGACTAGCGGGAGGGAGTGAGCAGTACTTC
>TRBJ2-2|NA|TRBD1|TRBV25-1
CASSEWGTGDTGELFF
TGTGCCAGCAGTGAATGGGGGACAGGGGACACCGGGGAGCTGTTTTTT
>TRBJ2-1|NA|NA|TRBV18
CASSILVGNVNNEQFF
TGTGCCAGCTCAATCCTTGTGGGGAATGTGAACAATGAGCAGTTCTTC
>TRBJ1-1|medium-sized|TRBD1|TRBV19
CASFPGQGLDTEAFF
TGTGCCAGCTTCCCCGGACAGGGGTTGGACACTGAAGCTTTCTTT
>TRBJ2-7|NA|NA|TRBV30
CAWGTYEQYF
TGTGCCTGGGGGACCTACGAGCAGTACTTC
>TRBJ1-1|NA|NA|TRBV29-1
CSGGQNIYTEAFF
TGCAGCGGCGGGCAGAACATTTACACTGAAGCTTTCTTT
>TRBJ2-3|NA|NA|TRBV29-1
CSVVWRTDTQYF
TGCAGCGTTGTGTGGCGCACAGATACGCAGTATTTT
>TRBJ2-1|NA|TRBD2|TRBV19
CASRETSVSYNEQFF
TGTGCCAGTAGGGAAACTAGCGTATCCTACAATGAGCAGTTCTTC
>TRBJ1-2|once|TRBD1|TRBV2
CASSPDRELYGYTF
TGTGCCAGCAGTCCGGACAGGGAGTTATATGGCTACACCTTC
>TRBJ1-5|NA|TRBD1|TRBV5-5
CASSGGTGAWNQPQHF
TGTGCCAGCAGCGGTGGGACAGGCGCCTGGAATCAGCCCCAGCATTTT
>TRBJ2-7|NA|TRBD1|TRBV9
CASSARGRDEQYF
TGTGCCAGCAGCGCAAGGGGGCGCGACGAGCAGTACTTC
>TRBJ2-1|NA|TRBD2|TRBV27
CASSLLGTSGSDEQFF
TGTGCCAGCAGTTTACTTGGGACTAGCGGGAGCGATGAGCAGTTCTTC
>TRBJ2-3|NA|TRBD1|TRBV5-1
CASSLPGQVSRDTQYF
TGCGCCAGCAGCTTGCCGGGACAGGTAAGTAGGGATACGCAGTATTTT
>TRBJ1-1|NA|NA|TRBV7-9
CASRLSVVNTEAFF
TGTGCCAGCAGACTTTCTGTGGTGAACACTGAAGCTTTCTTT
>TRBJ2-7|NA|TRBD2|TRBV10-3
CAISERTSGSIYEQYF
TGTGCCATCAGTGAGCGGACTAGCGGGAGTATTTACGAGCAGTACTTC
>TRBJ1-2|NA|TRBD1|TRBV2
CASRNRGLGGYTF
TGTGCCAGCAGAAACAGGGGGCTAGGTGGCTACACCTTC
>TRBJ1-1|NA|NA|TRBV15
CATSRDYSNTEAFF
TGTGCCACCAGCAGAGATTACTCGAACACTGAAGCTTTCTTT
>TRBJ1-3|NA|NA|TRBV28
CASTVGDSGNTIYF
TGTGCCAGCACCGTGGGAGACTCTGGAAACACCATATATTTT
>TRBJ1-2|NA|NA|TRBV19
CASSIDQRGYTF
TGTGCCAGTAGTATAGATCAACGTGGCTACACCTTC
>TRBJ2-3|NA|TRBD2|TRBV19
CASSIVVITSGSSTDTQYF
TGTGCCAGTAGTATTGTTGTTATAACTAGCGGGAGTTCTACAGATACGCAGTATTTT
>TRBJ1-1|NA|NA|TRBV7-2
CASSLDTEAFF
TGTGCCAGCAGCCTTGACACTGAAGCTTTCTTT
>TRBJ2-1|once|TRBD2|TRBV10-3
CAIRGTSGSNEQFF
TGTGCCATCAGGGGGACTAGCGGGAGTAATGAGCAGTTCTTC
>TRBJ2-1|NA|TRBD1|TRBV14
CASSQGTGPFF
TGTGCCAGCAGCCAAGGGACAGGGCCGTTCTTC
>TRBJ2-7|NA|NA|TRBV11-2
CASSPAGNEQYF
TGTGCCAGCAGCCCAGCGGGCAACGAGCAGTACTTC
>TRBJ2-3|once|NA|TRBV29-1
CSVDPTTDTQYF
TGCAGCGTTGACCCGACAACAGATACGCAGTATTTT
>TRBJ1-1|NA|NA|TRBV30
CAWVWGLTNTEAFF
TGTGCCTGGGTCTGGGGTTTAACGAACACTGAAGCTTTCTTT
>TRBJ2-1|once|TRBD2|TRBV5-4
CASSQWTAGTSGRFEQFF
TGTGCCAGCAGCCAGTGGACAGCCGGGACTAGCGGGAGGTTTGAGCAGTTCTTC
>TRBJ2-3|few|NA|TRBV28
CASSFGGSDTQYF
TGTGCCAGCAGTTTTGGAGGTTCGGATACGCAGTATTTT
>TRBJ1-4|NA|TRBD1|TRBV10-3
CATRSTGGNEKLFF
TGTGCCACCCGCTCGACAGGGGGTAATGAAAAACTGTTTTTT
>TRBJ2-1|NA|NA|TRBV4-1
CASSYSGGRLDEQFF
TGCGCCAGCAGCTATAGCGGAGGCCGTCTGGATGAGCAGTTCTTC
>TRBJ2-3|once|TRBD1|TRBV5-5
CASSRTGGDTQYF
TGTGCCAGCAGCCGGACAGGGGGGGATACGCAGTATTTT
>TRBJ1-1|NA|NA|TRBV11-3
CASSLQITGTENTEAFF
TGTGCCAGCAGCTTACAAATAACCGGGACGGAGAACACTGAAGCTTTCTTT
>TRBJ1-5|NA|NA|TRBV5-5
CASTVAYSNQPQHF
TGTGCCAGCACCGTGGCCTATAGCAATCAGCCCCAGCATTTT
>TRBJ2-7|NA|NA|TRBV6-4
CASSVSESSYEQYF
TGTGCCAGCAGTGTGTCGGAGAGCTCCTACGAGCAGTACTTC
>TRBJ1-1|NA|NA|TRBV5-6
CASSLFDGGANTEAFF
TGTGCCAGCAGCTTGTTTGATGGGGGCGCGAACACTGAAGCTTTCTTT
>TRBJ1-1|NA|NA|TRBV2
CASSGAGSVTEAFF
TGTGCCAGCAGTGGGGCAGGGTCAGTCACTGAAGCTTTCTTT
>TRBJ1-1|NA|NA|TRBV5-4
CASSLRTDSLEAFF
TGTGCCAGCAGCCTACGTACCGATAGCCTTGAAGCTTTCTTT
>TRBJ2-5|NA|NA|TRBV18
CASSPKMGETQYF
TGTGCCAGCTCACCAAAGATGGGGGAGACCCAGTACTTC
>TRBJ2-1|NA|TRBD2|TRBV11-3
CASKSSWDYYNEQFF
TGTGCCAGCAAATCTTCTTGGGACTATTACAATGAGCAGTTCTTC
>TRBJ1-5|NA|NA|TRBV28
CASSLFQGNQPQHF
TGTGCCAGCAGTTTATTCCAGGGGAATCAGCCCCAGCATTTT
>TRBJ1-4|once|NA|TRBV2
CASSDRQGTGKLFF
TGTGCCAGCAGTGATCGGCAGGGGACCGGAAAACTGTTTTTT
>TRBJ1-2|NA|NA|TRBV28
CASSLRIGASYGYTF
TGTGCCAGCAGCCTAAGAATTGGGGCTTCGTATGGCTACACCTTC
>TRBJ2-7|NA|TRBD2|TRBV7-3
CASSQSGSGSHEQYF
TGTGCCAGCAGCCAATCCGGCAGCGGGAGCCACGAGCAGTACTTC
>TRBJ2-7|NA|NA|TRBV28
CASSARGLLTYEQYF
TGTGCCAGCAGTGCCCGGGGGTTGCTAACCTACGAGCAGTACTTC
>TRBJ2-5|NA|NA|TRBV13
CASSFGQVGAQETQYF
TGTGCCAGCAGTTTCGGCCAGGTGGGGGCACAAGAGACCCAGTACTTC